The 5 T cell receptor beta chains below all came from one sample that was sequenced in a study of CD8 T cells in Susac syndrome. Random hexamers served to reverse transcribe roughly 0.5 to 1 ug RNA. TCRdb ran MiXCR on the immunoSEQ multiplex PCR reads and lists one entry per CDR3 protein. The sample lists about 49,000 distinct CDR3 sequences, roughly 93% seen once, with roughly 0.58% in the top ten. Sequenced material: CD8+ T cells from PBMCs. The receptor source for this set is a human donor in good health.

V and J are TRBV15 and TRBJ2-5, with TRBD2 as a possible D gene (6 bases). V lost 0 bases, J lost 4 bases, and 15 bases lay in between. CDR3 length: 16 amino acids. The germline gives CDR1 LNHNV, CDR2 YYDKDF (reference sequence). CDR3 in amino acids: CATSREEGKERETQYF. The DNA for the CDR3 is TGTGCCACCAGCAGAGAGGAGGGGAAGGAGCGAGAGACCCAGTACTTC.

The V and J genes are TRBV12-3 or TRBV12-4 and TRBJ1-1; D is unclear. This CDR3 is built from 15 residues. Trimming stripped 1 base from V and 4 bases from J, with 13 bases between. Here the CDR3 reads CASSLGSLGSTEAFF. CDR3 nucleotides: TGTGCCAGCAGTTTAGGGAGTCTTGGCAGCACTGAAGCTTTCTTT.

The chain uses TRBV18 and TRBJ2-1, with D tentatively TRBD1 or TRBD2 (6 bases each). The germline V and J ends were trimmed by 3 bases and 5 bases, with 17 bases remaining between them. Germline V gives CDR1 KGHSH, CDR2 LQKENI. This CDR3 is built from 16 residues. The CDR3 region has the DNA TGTGCCAGCTCACCGGGGGGCGCAACAAGGGACAATGAGCAGTTCTTC. It specifies CASSPGGATRDNEQFF.

The genes are TRBV7-6 and TRBJ2-5; D is perhaps TRBD2 (6 bases). Germline V gene sequence: CDR1 SGHVS, CDR2 FNYEAQ. The CDR3 is made up of 14 amino acids. The V and J ends lost 8 bases and 3 bases respectively, with 16 bases between them. The CDR3: CASWARPGEETQYF. CDR3 nucleotides: TGTGCCAGCTGGGCGCGGCCGGGGGAAGAGACCCAGTACTTC.

The chain is built from TRBV12-3 or TRBV12-4 and TRBJ2-5; D is undetermined. This CDR3 spans 12 amino acids. V gave up 6 bases and J gave up 1 base, with 6 bases separating them. The CDR3, as DNA: TGTGCCAGCAGGGGTTTCCAAGAGACCCAGTACTTC. It is translated as CASRGFQETQYF.